Presented here are 28 T cell receptor beta chains from one specimen sequenced in a study of T-cell memory formation after mild COVID-19. TCRdb re-analysed the 5' RACE reads in MiXCR, keeping a single row per CDR3 protein. The sample holds over 500,000 distinct CDR3 sequences, approximately 15% seen once. The sequencing input was PBMCs or a T cell subset sorted from them (not recorded which). The receptors shown here come from an adult woman who had mild COVID-19 (a few samples of this study predate the infection). Cell type and time point are not known.

This clonotype has only a few counts. This sequence joins TRBV5-1 and TRBJ1-1; the D is unclear. CDR3 size: 14 residues. Germline CDR1 and CDR2: SGHRS and YFSETQ. V lost 0 bases and J 0 bases, leaving 6 bases between the germline ends. The CDR3, as DNA: TGCGCCAGCAGCTTGGGGGAGCTGAACACTGAAGCTTTCTTT. This encodes CASSLGELNTEAFF.

The chain carries TRBV18 and TRBJ2-7, with 9 nucleotides matching TRBD1. The CDR3 contains 15 residues. Per germline, CDR1 KGHSH and CDR2 LQKENI. Trimming cost V 6 bases and J 4 bases; bases outside gene matches: 10. The CDR3 spells CASSQGQGSPYEQYF. CDR3 nucleotide sequence: TGTGCCAGCTCTCAAGGACAGGGGTCACCGTACGAGCAGTACTTC.

V is TRBV7-3 and J is TRBJ2-2; the match to TRBD2 covers 9 bases. After removal of 2 bases from V and 4 bases from J, the junction contained 5 bases not matched to a gene. The CDR3 extends over 16 amino acids. Germline CDR1 SGHTA, CDR2 FQGTGA. For the CDR3, the DNA is TGTGCCAGCAGCTTAGCGCGGGGGGGAAGCACCGGGGAGCTGTTTTTT. Its protein is CASSLARGGSTGELFF. Supplemented by reference TRBV7-3 and TRBJ2-2, the full variable domain reads GAGVSQTPSNKVTEKGKYVELRCDPISGHTALYWYRQSLGQGPEFLIYFQGTGAADDSGLPNDRFFAVRPEGSVSTLKIQRTERGDSAVYLCASSLARGGSTGELFFGEGSRLTVL.

The chain combines TRBV15 with TRBJ2-5, with D unresolved. Germline CDR1 and CDR2: LNHNV and YYDKDF (reference sequence). The CDR3 totals 13 residues. The V and J ends lost 1 base and 1 base respectively, with 4 bases between them. The chain's CDR3 is CATSRGLQETQYF. Written as DNA, the CDR3 is TGTGCCACCAGCAGAGGCCTCCAAGAGACCCAGTACTTC.

The chain has TRBV4-1 and TRBJ2-1; D is uncertain. The CDR3 length is 9 residues. The germline V and J ends were trimmed by 1 base and 14 bases, with 3 bases remaining between them. CDR1 MGHRA and CDR2 YSYEKL come from the germline V gene. The CDR3 here is CASSQVEFF. The CDR3 DNA reads TGCGCCAGCAGCCAAGTGGAGTTCTTC.

This clonotype was detected only a few times. The chain is built from TRBV20-1 and TRBJ2-2, with TRBD1 matching over 8 bases. The CDR3 runs 13 residues. The V gene's germline CDR1 is DFQATT and CDR2 SNEGSKA (reference sequence). The V and J ends lost 3 bases and 7 bases, in that order; junction bases with no gene match: 4. Here the CDR3 DNA reads TGCAGTGCTAGCAGGGGGCTCGGCGGGGAGCTGTTTTTT. Translating gives CSASRGLGGELFF.

This chain connects TRBV12-3 or TRBV12-4 to TRBJ2-3; 9 bases fit TRBD1. J was trimmed by 1 base and V by 6 bases; bases with no gene match: 5. The CDR3 length is 15 residues. The CDR3 nucleotides are TGTGCCAGCAGGGGGACAGGGTTCGGCACAGATACGCAGTATTTT. Translating gives CASRGTGFGTDTQYF.

The genes are TRBV20-1 and TRBJ2-1; D call uncertain. Per germline, CDR1 DFQATT and CDR2 SNEGSKA (reference sequence). The CDR3 is made up of 12 amino acids. The germline V and J ends were trimmed by 4 bases and 5 bases, with 9 bases remaining between them. The CDR3, as DNA: TGCAGTGCTATTCCAGGTCACAATGAGCAGTTCTTC. This gives the protein CSAIPGHNEQFF.

The gene calls are TRBV5-4 and TRBJ2-7, with D maybe TRBD1 (5 bases). Germline V gives CDR1 SGHNT, CDR2 YYREEE (reference sequence). The CDR3 totals 15 residues. With 1 base removed from V and 6 bases from J, the gap between germline ends came to 17 bases. CDR3 sequence (DNA): TGTGCCAGCAGCTTGCAGGGCCCCGCTTCGGGCGAGCAGTACTTC. Its translation is CASSLQGPASGEQYF.

This clonotype was seen a few times. The rearrangement uses TRBV29-1 and TRBJ1-2; the match to TRBD1 covers 7 bases. Germline loops: CDR1 SQVTM, CDR2 ANQGSEA. The junction had 9 bases not matched to a gene; V was cut back by 0 bases and J by 8 bases. The CDR3 loop spans 14 amino acids. CDR3 DNA: TGCAGCGTTGAAGATGACTTAGGGGGCAGAGGCTACACCTTC. It is translated as CSVEDDLGGRGYTF. Combining the CDR3 with reference TRBV29-1 and TRBJ1-2 gives the whole variable domain SAVISQKPSRDICQRGTSLTIQCQVDSQVTMMFWYRQQPGQSLTLIATANQGSEATYESGFVIDKFPISRPNLTFSTLTVSNMSPEDSSIYLCSVEDDLGGRGYTFGSGTRLTVV.

This clonotype occurred a few times. The CDR3 here is CSARNRLLNEQFF. For the CDR3, the DNA is TGCAGTGCTAGAAATCGGCTACTCAATGAGCAGTTCTTC. The chain uses TRBV20-1 and TRBJ2-1; D is ambiguous. The CDR3 extends over 13 amino acids. Between the trimmed V and J ends, which lost 2 bases and 6 bases, there was a span of 11 bases. Per germline, CDR1 DFQATT and CDR2 SNEGSKA (reference sequence).

The V and J genes are TRBV6-5 and TRBJ2-1; TRBD1 is a possible D gene (6 bases). The CDR3 runs 13 residues. Germline CDR1 is MNHEY and CDR2 is SVGAGI. Trimming removed 2 bases from V and 9 bases from J, with 11 bases in between. The CDR3 region has the DNA TGTGCCAGCAGTTACGCACAGGGCACTGAGCAGTTCTTC. This codes for CASSYAQGTEQFF.

Ten or more counts support this clonotype. The chain links TRBV12-3 or TRBV12-4 to TRBJ1-2; D remains ambiguous. Trimming removed 7 bases from V and 4 bases from J, with 16 bases in between. The CDR3 runs 14 residues. Here the CDR3 DNA reads TGTGCCAGCACCGAGCGGAGCCGGGGCTATGGCTACACCTTC. It specifies CASTERSRGYGYTF.

This clonotype was counted at least ten times. V and J are TRBV5-1 and TRBJ2-1; D gene unclear. There are 15 residues in the CDR3. Per the germline V gene, CDR1 is SGHRS and CDR2 is YFSETQ. Trimming shortened V by 4 bases and J by 4 bases, and 15 bases separated the two germline ends. The CDR3 DNA is TGCGCCAGCAGCGGCGGTCAAGGTGCGTACAATGAGCAGTTCTTC. Amino acids: CASSGGQGAYNEQFF.

The chain carries TRBV7-2 and TRBJ2-2, with TRBD2 matching 9 bases. V gave up 5 bases and J gave up 0 bases; unmatched junction bases: 4. The CDR3 contains 16 residues. Germline assignment: CDR1 SGHTA and CDR2 FQGNSA. In nucleotides, the CDR3 is TGTGCCAGCAGCCGATTAGCGGGGGCGAACACCGGGGAGCTGTTTTTT. It is translated as CASSRLAGANTGELFF.

The gene calls are TRBV24-1 and TRBJ1-5, with unresolved D. Germline CDR1 and CDR2: KGHDR and SFDVKD. This CDR3 spans 15 amino acids. Trimming removed 0 bases at V and 1 base at J, with 6 bases between. The CDR3 DNA sequence: TGTGCCACCAGTGATTTGAGATCGAGCAATCAGCCCCAGCATTTT. Amino acids: CATSDLRSSNQPQHF.

This chain uses TRBV3-1 with TRBJ2-6; D gene uncertain. The CDR3 length is 18 residues. V gave up 6 bases and J gave up 2 bases, with 20 bases separating them. Germline assignment: CDR1 LGHDT and CDR2 YNNKEL (reference sequence). The chain's CDR3 is CASSTYLAGSAGANVLTF. DNA for the CDR3: TGTGCCAGCAGTACCTATTTGGCAGGCTCAGCTGGGGCCAACGTCCTGACTTTC.

The chain combines TRBV24-1 with TRBJ2-7, with 10 nucleotides matching TRBD2. Germline V gives CDR1 KGHDR, CDR2 SFDVKD. J was trimmed by 2 bases and V by 2 bases; bases with no gene match: 2. The CDR3 contains 15 residues. DNA for the CDR3: TGTGCCACCAGTGATTCAGCGGGGGGGCCCTACGAGCAGTACTTC. As protein: CATSDSAGGPYEQYF.

This clonotype came up once. The chain recombines TRBV5-6 with TRBJ2-7; 7 bases match TRBD2. The CDR3 is 13 residues long. The germline gives CDR1 SGHDT, CDR2 YYEEEE. V lost 3 bases and J lost 6; bases outside the gene matches: 6. The CDR3 loop is CASSSLADGEQYF. CDR3 nucleotides: TGTGCCAGCAGCTCCCTAGCGGATGGCGAGCAGTACTTC. Supplemented by reference TRBV5-6 and TRBJ2-7, the full variable domain reads DAGVTQSPTHLIKTRGQQVTLRCSPKSGHDTVSWYQQALGQGPQFIFQYYEEEERQRGNFPDRFSGHQFPNYSSELNVNALLLGDSALYLCASSSLADGEQYFGPGTRLTVT.

This rearrangement joins TRBV12-3 or TRBV12-4 to TRBJ1-3; D remains unclear. With 8 bases removed from V and 0 bases from J, the gap between germline ends came to 8 bases. The CDR3 is made up of 13 amino acids. CDR3 in amino acids: CASDGSSGNTIYF. CDR3 bases: TGTGCCAGCGACGGGAGCTCTGGAAACACCATATATTTT.

This clonotype showed up just a few times. The CDR3 is CASSSGEGNTEAFF. In DNA, the CDR3 is TGCGCCAGCAGCTCAGGTGAAGGGAACACTGAAGCTTTCTTT. The chain uses TRBV5-1 and TRBJ1-1; D unresolved. Trimming stripped 3 bases from V and 1 base from J, with 10 bases between. Germline V lookup: CDR1 SGHRS, CDR2 YFSETQ. This CDR3 comprises 14 residues. The full variable domain, its missing parts supplied by reference TRBV5-1 and TRBJ1-1, is KAGVTQTPRYLIKTRGQQVTLSCSPISGHRSVSWYQQTPGQGLQFLFEYFSETQRNKGNFPGRFSGRQFSNSRSEMNVSTLELGDSALYLCASSSGEGNTEAFFGQGTRLTVV.

This clonotype was seen ten or more times. Written as DNA, the CDR3 is TGTGCCAGCAGTCCCCCACCCCGTAGCGGGAGTTACGAGCAGTACTTC. Translated: CASSPPPRSGSYEQYF. The V and J genes are TRBV12-3 or TRBV12-4 and TRBJ2-7; TRBD2 aligns across 9 bases. CDR3 length equals 16 residues. The V segment lost 5 bases and the J segment 4 bases; nucleotides outside the gene matches: 12.

The V call is TRBV12-3 or TRBV12-4, the J call TRBJ2-2; TRBD2 agrees at 7 bases. V shed 3 bases, J shed 15 bases, and the junction held 10 bases outside the gene matches. This CDR3 has 13 amino acids. CDR3 sequence (DNA): TGTGCCAGCAGTTTGTTGCTAGCGGCGCTCTTGTTTTTT. Protein sequence: CASSLLLAALLFF.

This clonotype has just a few counts. Here the CDR3 reads CAWGQGPVYEQYF. The CDR3 DNA sequence: TGTGCCTGGGGGCAGGGTCCCGTCTACGAGCAGTACTTC. The J gene is TRBJ2-7, the V gene TRBV28; maybe TRBD1 (6 bases). The CDR3 totals 13 residues. The germline CDR1 and CDR2 sequences are MDHEN and SYDVKM. Between the trimmed V and J ends, which lost 11 bases and 3 bases, there was a span of 17 bases. Full variable domain (rest looked up from reference TRBV28 and TRBJ2-7): DVKVTQSSRYLVKRTGEKVFLECVQDMDHENMFWYRQDPGLGLRLIYFSYDVKMKEKGDIPEGYSVSREKKERFSLILESASTNQTSMYLCAWGQGPVYEQYFGPGTRLTVT.

CDR3 sequence: CSARTGTVSNYGYTF. CDR3 DNA sequence: TGCAGTGCCAGGACCGGGACAGTTTCTAACTATGGCTACACCTTC. This chain connects TRBV20-1 to TRBJ1-2; TRBD1 agrees at 7 bases. This CDR3 spans 15 amino acids. Trimming took 6 bases from V and 0 from J; bases not matched to a gene: 10. The V gene's germline CDR1 is DFQATT and CDR2 SNEGSKA (reference sequence).

Ten or more counts support this clonotype. The V and J genes are TRBV12-3 or TRBV12-4 and TRBJ2-7; a weak D match, TRBD2 (6 bases). The CDR3 length is 15 residues. V was shortened by 3 bases and J by 2 bases, with 14 bases between the two germline ends. In nucleotides, the CDR3 is TGTGCCAGCAGTTTTCGGGACTCCTCAACCTACGAGCAGTACTTC. Protein sequence: CASSFRDSSTYEQYF.

The chain recombines TRBV29-1 with TRBJ2-1; the D gene is possibly TRBD2 (6 bases). The CDR3 runs to 11 residues. The germline gives CDR1 SQVTM, CDR2 ANQGSEA. V was cut by 5 bases and J by 12 bases, with 14 bases left in between. This CDR3 is CSVSRDFRQFF. CDR3 bases: TGCAGCGTTTCTCGGGACTTTCGGCAGTTCTTC.

This clonotype was seen a handful of times. The chain links TRBV4-1 to TRBJ2-7; 8 bases are shared with TRBD2. The junction had 8 bases not matched to a gene; V was cut back by 1 base and J by 3 bases. Germline V CDR1 and CDR2: MGHRA, YSYEKL. The CDR3 length is 16 residues. For the CDR3, the DNA is TGCGCCAGCAGCCAAGGCGGGGGGCCTTCTGTCTACGAGCAGTACTTC. Residues: CASSQGGGPSVYEQYF.